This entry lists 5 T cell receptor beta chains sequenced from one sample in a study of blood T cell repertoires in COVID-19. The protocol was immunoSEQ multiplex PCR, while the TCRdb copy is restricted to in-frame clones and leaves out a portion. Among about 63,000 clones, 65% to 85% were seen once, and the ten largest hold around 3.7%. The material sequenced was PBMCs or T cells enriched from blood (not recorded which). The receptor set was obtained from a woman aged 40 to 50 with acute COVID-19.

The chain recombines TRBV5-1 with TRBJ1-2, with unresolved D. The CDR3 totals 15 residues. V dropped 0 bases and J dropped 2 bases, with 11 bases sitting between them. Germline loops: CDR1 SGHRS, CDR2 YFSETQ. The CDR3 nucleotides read TGCGCCAGCAGCTTGGATGCGGGATCCAACTATGGCTACACCTTC. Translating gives CASSLDAGSNYGYTF.

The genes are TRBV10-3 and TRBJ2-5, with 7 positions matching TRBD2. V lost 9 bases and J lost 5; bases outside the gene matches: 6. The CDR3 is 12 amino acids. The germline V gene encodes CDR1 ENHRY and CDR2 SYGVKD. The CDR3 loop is CAIGRAGETQYF. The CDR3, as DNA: TGTGCCATAGGGAGGGCCGGGGAGACCCAGTACTTC.

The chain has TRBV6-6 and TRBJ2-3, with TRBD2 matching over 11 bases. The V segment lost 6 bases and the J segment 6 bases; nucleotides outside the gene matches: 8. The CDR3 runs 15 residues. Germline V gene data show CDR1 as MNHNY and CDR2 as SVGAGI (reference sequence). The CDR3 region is CASRRLSGRADTQYF. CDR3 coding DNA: TGTGCCAGCAGGCGACTTAGCGGGAGGGCCGATACGCAGTATTTT.

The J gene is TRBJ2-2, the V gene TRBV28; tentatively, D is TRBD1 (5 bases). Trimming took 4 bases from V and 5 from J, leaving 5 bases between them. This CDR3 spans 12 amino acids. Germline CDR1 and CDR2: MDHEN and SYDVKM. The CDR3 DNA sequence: TGTGCCAGCAGTTCAGGGACCGGGGAGCTGTTTTTT. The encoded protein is CASSSGTGELFF.

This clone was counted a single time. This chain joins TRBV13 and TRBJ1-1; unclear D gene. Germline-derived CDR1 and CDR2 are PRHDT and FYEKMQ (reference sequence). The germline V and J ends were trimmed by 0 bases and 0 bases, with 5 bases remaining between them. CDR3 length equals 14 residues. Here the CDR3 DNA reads TGTGCCAGCAGCTTAGGGAGGCTGAACACTGAAGCTTTCTTT. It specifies CASSLGRLNTEAFF.